The T cell receptor beta chain under discussion was sequenced for a study of Ad26.COV2.S vaccination and SARS-CoV-2 variants. CDR1 MNHEY and CDR2 SVGEGT come from the germline V gene. The CDR3 length is 14 residues. Deletions cut 2 bases from V and 3 bases from J, with 11 bases between. Libraries were prepared by immunoSEQ multiplex PCR; TCRdb keeps only in-frame clonotypes and omits some of them. The repertoire holds a few hundred thousand clones, with about 90% as singletons. Treatment defined: some 20 received Ad26.COV2.S at low or high dose, single or two shots; roughly five received placebo; per-sample allocation not given. Collection of samples fell on day 63 after the first vaccine or placebo injection.

The chain recombines TRBV6-2 or TRBV6-3 with TRBJ2-7, with D possibly being TRBD2 (6 bases). This receptor was identified in a person aged 18 to 59 who received the Ad26.COV2.S COVID-19 vaccine or a placebo. The specimen comprised peripheral blood, sampled in a trial of Ad26.COV2.S vaccine versus placebo. CDR3 protein: CASSYVGGSYEQYF. CDR3 sequence (DNA): TGTGCCAGCAGTTACGTTGGGGGGAGCTACGAGCAGTACTTC.